This record concerns one TCR beta chain sequence. Its antigen is as yet unknown. This entry belongs to a study of vaccination effects on CD4 cells after COVID-19. Study context: Median timing of post-vaccine samples was 72 days after the second dose.

Antigen-specific CD4+ T cells were expanded (with viral peptide pools) by the ViraFEST assay ahead of sequencing. Upon completion of around ten days in culture, CD4+ T cells were isolated. All study participants received two doses of BNT162b2 or mRNA-1273 vaccine. Researchers reported culturing a few million PBMC in each well, adding around 10 IU/ml IL-2 and about 10 ug/ml peptides. Some clones are missing from TCRdb's copy, which holds only in-frame ones; the method was immunoSEQ multiplex PCR. The sample includes almost 15,000 clones, 75% of them seen just once. The specimen was CD4+ T cells from PBMCs cultured with HCoV-NL63 spike peptides, collected after COVID-19 vaccination. This clonotype originated in a human donor who received a COVID-19 vaccine.

The CDR3: CSATEAFF. CDR3 bases: TGCAGTGCCACTGAAGCTTTCTTT. This chain links TRBV20-1 with TRBJ1-1; D not certain. Germline V gene data show CDR1 as DFQATT and CDR2 as SNEGSKA (reference sequence). The V gene lost 6 bases and the J gene lost 4 bases, with 0 bases spanning the gap. The CDR3 contains 8 residues.